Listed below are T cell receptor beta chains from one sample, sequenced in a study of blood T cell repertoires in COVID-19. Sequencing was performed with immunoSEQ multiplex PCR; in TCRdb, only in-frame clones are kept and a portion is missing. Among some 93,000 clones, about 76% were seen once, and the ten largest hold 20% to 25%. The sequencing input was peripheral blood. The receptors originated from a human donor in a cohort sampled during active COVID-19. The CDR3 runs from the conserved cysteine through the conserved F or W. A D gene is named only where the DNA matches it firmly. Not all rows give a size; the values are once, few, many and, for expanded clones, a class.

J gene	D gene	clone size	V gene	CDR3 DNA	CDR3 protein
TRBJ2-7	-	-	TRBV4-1	TGCGCCAGCAGCCAAGATCGCGGTAGTAGCTACGAGCAGTACTTC	CASSQDRGSSYEQYF
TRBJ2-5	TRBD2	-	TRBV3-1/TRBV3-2	TGTGCCAGCAGCCAAAGTCCGGGAGGGGGACTGGGGACCCAGTACTTC	CASSQSPGGGLGTQYF
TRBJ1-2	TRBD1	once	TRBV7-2	TGTGCCAGCAGCCCCCGAAGAGGGCAGGGGGAAGACGGCTACACCTTC	CASSPRRGQGEDGYTF
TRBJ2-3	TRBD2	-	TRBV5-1	TGCGCCAGCAGCCCGGCGACTAGCGGCCGTTGGGATACGCAGTATTTT	CASSPATSGRWDTQYF
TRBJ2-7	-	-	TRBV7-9	TGTGCCAGCAGCGGAGGGGGCGCAGCCCCCTACGAGCAGTACTTC	CASSGGGAAPYEQYF
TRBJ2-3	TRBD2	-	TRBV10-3	TGTGCCATCAGACTGGCGGGAGGCACAGATACGCAGTATTTT	CAIRLAGGTDTQYF
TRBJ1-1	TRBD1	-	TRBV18	TGTGCCAGCTCACCAGACAGGGACACTGAAGCTTTCTTT	CASSPDRDTEAFF
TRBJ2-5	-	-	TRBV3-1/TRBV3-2	TGTGCCAGCAGCCAAGACGGCGGGCGGGAGACCCAGTACTTC	CASSQDGGRETQYF
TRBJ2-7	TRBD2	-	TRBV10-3	TGTGCCATCAGTACCGTAGCGGGAGAGCAGTACTTC	CAISTVAGEQYF
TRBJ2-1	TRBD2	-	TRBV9	TGTGCCAGCAGCCCCGGGACTAGCGGGAAAATTTATGAGCAGTTCTTC	CASSPGTSGKIYEQFF
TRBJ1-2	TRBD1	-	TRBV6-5	TGTGCCAGCAGTTACATCGGACAGGAGTTTATTTATGGCTACACCTTC	CASSYIGQEFIYGYTF
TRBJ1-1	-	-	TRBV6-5	TGTGCCAGCAGTTACTCGAGGTACAGGGAAACTGAAGCTTTCTTT	CASSYSRYRETEAFF
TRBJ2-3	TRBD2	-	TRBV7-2	TGTGCCAGCAGACGAACCTGGGCGGGAGGGCCTTATACGCAGTATTTT	CASRRTWAGGPYTQYF
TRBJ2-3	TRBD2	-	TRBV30	TGTGCCTGGAGTGTATCCGGGAGGGCCGCAGATACGCAGTATTTT	CAWSVSGRAADTQYF
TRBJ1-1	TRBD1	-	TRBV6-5	TGTGCCAGCAGTTACGGGGGACAGGGCAACACTGAAGCTTTCTTT	CASSYGGQGNTEAFF
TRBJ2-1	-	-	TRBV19	TGTGCCACAATGACTCCAGGGCGCCTTAGCGGCTACAACGGGGGTGAGCAGTTCTTC	CATMTPGRLSGYNGGEQFF
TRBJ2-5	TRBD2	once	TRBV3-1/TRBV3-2	TGTGCCAGCAGCCACGGGGGGGTCCAAGAGACCCAGTACTTC	CASSHGGVQETQYF
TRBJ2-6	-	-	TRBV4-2	TGTGCCAGCAGCCAAGTCATTACAGGGCTTCCGTCTGGGGCCAACGTCCTGACTTTC	CASSQVITGLPSGANVLTF
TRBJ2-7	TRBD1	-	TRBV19	TGTGCCAGTAGGAGACAGGGGGAGACTCGAGAGCAGTACTTC	CASRRQGETREQYF
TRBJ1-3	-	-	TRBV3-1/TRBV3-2	TGTGCCAGCAGCCCCAGCTCTGGAAACACCATATATTTT	CASSPSSGNTIYF